Listed below are T cell receptor beta chains from one sample, sequenced in a study of T cell responses to AZD1222 COVID-19 vaccine. Some clones are missing from TCRdb's copy, which holds only in-frame ones; the method was immunoSEQ multiplex PCR. Here the sample spans some 150,000 clones, 87% being singletons. This specimen was peripheral blood, taken 28 days after the second AZD1222 dose. These receptors were collected from an adult who received the AZD1222 COVID-19 vaccine. Each CDR3 is given without its conserved first and last residue. A D gene is named only where the DNA matches it firmly. The size entry is marked missing in some rows and otherwise reads once, few, many or a size class.

D	V	J	size	CDR3
.	TRBV4-1	TRBJ1-2	few	ASSQVGQGNYGYT
.	TRBV3-1/TRBV3-2	TRBJ2-7	.	ASSQAVRREQY
.	TRBV29-1	TRBJ2-3	once	SVEDAGTCTDTQY
TRBD1	TRBV6-5	TRBJ1-6	.	ASRRDRVGSPLH
.	TRBV6-5	TRBJ1-1	.	ASRDRTGNTEAF
.	TRBV12-3/TRBV12-4	TRBJ2-3	.	ASSLESWHTQY
TRBD2	TRBV5-1	TRBJ2-1	once	ASTLAGSYNEQF
TRBD1	TRBV7-9	TRBJ2-7	few	ASSRGQTSYEQY
.	TRBV2	TRBJ2-3	.	ASSPSEVSTDTQY
.	TRBV13	TRBJ1-6	.	ASSGNSPLH
.	TRBV15	TRBJ1-5	.	ATSRDRRGNQPQH
TRBD1	TRBV19	TRBJ1-5	.	ASSSDRVGWPQH
TRBD2	TRBV28	TRBJ2-1	.	ASITGTSGSNEQF
TRBD1	TRBV5-4	TRBJ1-1	.	ASSLRDREGAAF
.	TRBV6-2/TRBV6-3	TRBJ2-1	.	ASSYTSGSGLTWNEQF
TRBD1	TRBV28	TRBJ1-2	.	ASSLRGRDYGYT
TRBD1	TRBV7-9	TRBJ2-5	.	ASSLGRGETQY
.	TRBV30	TRBJ2-5	once	AWSPIAGETQY
TRBD1	TRBV29-1	TRBJ1-2	.	STQGPKGYT
TRBD1	TRBV3-1/TRBV3-2	TRBJ1-2	.	ASSTGGASNYGYT
.	TRBV7-9	TRBJ1-4	.	ASSLAGGGEKLF
.	TRBV28	TRBJ1-5	.	ASRTTGNQPQH
.	TRBV11-3	TRBJ2-1	.	ASSLAGEAYNEQF
.	TRBV29-1	TRBJ2-7	.	SVAGGYPYEQY
.	TRBV5-4	TRBJ2-7	.	ASSSPAGPTYEQY
.	TRBV20-1	TRBJ2-5	once	SASFSKETQY
.	TRBV18	TRBJ1-1	.	ASSRSGWDTEAF
.	TRBV28	TRBJ1-5	.	ASKQPQGQPQH
.	TRBV4-3	TRBJ2-1	.	ASSQEPTSILNEQF
.	TRBV19	TRBJ2-7	.	ASSIGSGAPLSYEQY
.	TRBV3-1/TRBV3-2	TRBJ1-2	.	ASSQEQGLGGYT
.	TRBV27	TRBJ2-5	.	ASSSQGRGPGGETQY